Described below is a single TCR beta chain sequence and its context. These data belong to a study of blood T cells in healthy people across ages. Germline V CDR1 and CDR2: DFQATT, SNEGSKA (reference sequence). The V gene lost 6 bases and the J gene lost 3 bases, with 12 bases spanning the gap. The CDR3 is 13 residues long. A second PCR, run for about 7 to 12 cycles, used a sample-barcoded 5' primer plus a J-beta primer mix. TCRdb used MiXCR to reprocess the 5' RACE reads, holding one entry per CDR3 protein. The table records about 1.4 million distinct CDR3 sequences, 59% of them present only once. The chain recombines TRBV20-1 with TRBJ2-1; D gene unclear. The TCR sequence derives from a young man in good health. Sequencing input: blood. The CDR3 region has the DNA TGCAGTGCCGCAAGGGATTTCTACAATGAGCAGTTCTTC. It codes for CSAARDFYNEQFF.